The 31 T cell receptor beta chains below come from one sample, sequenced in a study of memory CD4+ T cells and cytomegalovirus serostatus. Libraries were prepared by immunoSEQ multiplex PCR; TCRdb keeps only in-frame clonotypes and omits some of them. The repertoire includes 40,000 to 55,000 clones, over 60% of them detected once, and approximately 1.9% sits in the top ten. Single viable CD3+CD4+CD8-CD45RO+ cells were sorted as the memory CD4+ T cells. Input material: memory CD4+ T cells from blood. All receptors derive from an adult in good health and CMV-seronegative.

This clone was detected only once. The CDR3 DNA is TGTGCCAGCAGTCGGGGATATAGCAATCAGCCCCAGCATTTT. The encoded protein is CASSRGYSNQPQHF. The chain joins TRBV2 to TRBJ1-5; no clear D gene. The V end lost 5 bases, the J end lost 0 bases, and 8 bases lay between the germline ends. The CDR3 spans 14 residues. Germline V lookup: CDR1 SNHLY, CDR2 FYNNEI.

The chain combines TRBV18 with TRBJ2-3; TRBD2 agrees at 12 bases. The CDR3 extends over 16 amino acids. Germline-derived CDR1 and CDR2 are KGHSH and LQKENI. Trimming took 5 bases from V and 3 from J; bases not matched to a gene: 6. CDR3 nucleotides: TGTGCCAGCTCATCTACTAGCGGGGGGTGGACAGATACGCAGTATTTT. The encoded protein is CASSSTSGGWTDTQYF. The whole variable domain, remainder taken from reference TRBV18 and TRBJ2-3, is NAGVMQNPRHLVRRRGQEARLRCSPMKGHSHVYWYRQLPEEGLKFMVYLQKENIIDESGMPKERFSAEFPKEGPSILRIQQVVRGDSAAYFCASSSTSGGWTDTQYFGPGTRLTVL.

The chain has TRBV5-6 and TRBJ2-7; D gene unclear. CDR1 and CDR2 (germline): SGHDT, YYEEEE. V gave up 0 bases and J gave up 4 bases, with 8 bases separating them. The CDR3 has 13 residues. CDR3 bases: TGTGCCAGCAGCTTGGTTCTGGCTTACGAGCAGTACTTC. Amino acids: CASSLVLAYEQYF.

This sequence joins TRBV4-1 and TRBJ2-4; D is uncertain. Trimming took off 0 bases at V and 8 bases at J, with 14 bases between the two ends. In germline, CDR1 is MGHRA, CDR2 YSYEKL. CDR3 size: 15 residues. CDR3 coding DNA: TGCGCCAGCAGCCAAGATAGGGCTAGTGGGGACATTCAGTACTTC. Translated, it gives CASSQDRASGDIQYF.

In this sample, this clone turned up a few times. This chain's CDR3 is CASSSIIMTGQGGTEAFF. CDR3 nucleotides: TGTGCCAGCAGCTCTATTATAATGACGGGACAGGGTGGCACTGAAGCTTTCTTT. This rearrangement joins TRBV11-2 to TRBJ1-1, with 9 positions matching TRBD1. With V trimmed by 4 bases and J by 4 bases, 16 bases remained unmatched. Per the germline V gene, CDR1 is SGHAT and CDR2 is FQNNGV. The CDR3 contains 18 residues.

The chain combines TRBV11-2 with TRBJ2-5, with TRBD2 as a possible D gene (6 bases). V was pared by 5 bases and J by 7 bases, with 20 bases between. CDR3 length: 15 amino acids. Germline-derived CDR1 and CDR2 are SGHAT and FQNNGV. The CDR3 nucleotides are TGTGCCAGCAGCCCAAGGGAAGCCGGGGGAGGGACCCAGTACTTC. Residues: CASSPREAGGGTQYF.

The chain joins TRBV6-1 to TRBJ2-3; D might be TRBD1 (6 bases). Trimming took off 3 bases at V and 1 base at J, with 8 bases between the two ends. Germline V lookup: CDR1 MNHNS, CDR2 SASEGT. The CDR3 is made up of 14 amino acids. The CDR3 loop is CASSDAGGTDTQYF. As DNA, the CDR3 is TGTGCCAGCAGTGACGCAGGGGGCACAGATACGCAGTATTTT.

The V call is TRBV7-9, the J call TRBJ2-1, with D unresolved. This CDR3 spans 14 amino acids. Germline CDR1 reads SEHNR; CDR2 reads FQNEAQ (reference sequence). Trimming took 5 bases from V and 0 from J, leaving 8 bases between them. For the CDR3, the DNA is TGTGCCAGCAGCCCTCTTAGCTCCTACAATGAGCAGTTCTTC. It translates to CASSPLSSYNEQFF.

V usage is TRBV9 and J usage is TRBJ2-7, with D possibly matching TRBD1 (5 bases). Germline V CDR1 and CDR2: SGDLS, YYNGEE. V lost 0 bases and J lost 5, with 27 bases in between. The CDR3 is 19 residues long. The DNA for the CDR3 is TGTGCCAGCAGCGTAGGGGGCCGGCCGGACGGCTCCAGTGAGGACGAGCAGTACTTC. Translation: CASSVGGRPDGSSEDEQYF.

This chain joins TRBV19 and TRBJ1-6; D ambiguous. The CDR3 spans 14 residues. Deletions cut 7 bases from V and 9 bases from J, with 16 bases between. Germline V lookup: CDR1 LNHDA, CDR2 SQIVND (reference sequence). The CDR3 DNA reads TGTGCCAGTAAGGAGGGATCCATTCGTTCACCCCTCCACTTT. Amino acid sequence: CASKEGSIRSPLHF.

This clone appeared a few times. The CDR3 DNA reads as TGTGCCAGCAGTGCTGGGGGTGCTAATGAAAAACTGTTTTTT. This translates into CASSAGGANEKLFF. This chain connects TRBV6-1 to TRBJ1-4; weak D call: TRBD1 (5 bases). The V end was cut by 4 bases, the J end by 3 bases, with 9 bases between. This CDR3 region has 14 residues. CDR1 is MNHNS, CDR2 SASEGT, per germline.

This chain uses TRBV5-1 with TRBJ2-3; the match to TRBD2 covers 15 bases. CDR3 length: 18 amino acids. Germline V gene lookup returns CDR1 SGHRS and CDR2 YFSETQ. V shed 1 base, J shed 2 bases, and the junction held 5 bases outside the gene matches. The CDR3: CASSLIGTSGGSTDTQYF. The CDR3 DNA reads TGCGCCAGCAGCTTGATCGGGACTAGCGGGGGGTCCACAGATACGCAGTATTTT.

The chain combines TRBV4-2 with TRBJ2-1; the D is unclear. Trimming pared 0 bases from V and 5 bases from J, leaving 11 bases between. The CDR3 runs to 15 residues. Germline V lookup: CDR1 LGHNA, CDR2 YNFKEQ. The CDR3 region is CASSQDSRRNNEQFF. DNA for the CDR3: TGTGCCAGCAGCCAAGATTCTAGGCGGAACAATGAGCAGTTCTTC.

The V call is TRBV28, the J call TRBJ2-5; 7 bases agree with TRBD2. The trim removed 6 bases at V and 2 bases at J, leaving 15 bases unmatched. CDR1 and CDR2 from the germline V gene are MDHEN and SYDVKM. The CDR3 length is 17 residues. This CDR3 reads CASSRPSGAGTQETQYF. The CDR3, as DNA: TGTGCCAGCAGCCGCCCCAGCGGAGCGGGGACGCAAGAGACCCAGTACTTC.

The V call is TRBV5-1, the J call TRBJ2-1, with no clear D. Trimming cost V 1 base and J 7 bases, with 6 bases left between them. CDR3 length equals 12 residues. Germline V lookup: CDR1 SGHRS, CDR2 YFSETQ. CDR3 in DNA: TGCGCCAGCAGCTTGAGCCAGAATGAGCAGTTCTTC. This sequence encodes CASSLSQNEQFF. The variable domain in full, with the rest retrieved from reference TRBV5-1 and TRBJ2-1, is KAGVTQTPRYLIKTRGQQVTLSCSPISGHRSVSWYQQTPGQGLQFLFEYFSETQRNKGNFPGRFSGRQFSNSRSEMNVSTLELGDSALYLCASSLSQNEQFFGPGTRLTVL.

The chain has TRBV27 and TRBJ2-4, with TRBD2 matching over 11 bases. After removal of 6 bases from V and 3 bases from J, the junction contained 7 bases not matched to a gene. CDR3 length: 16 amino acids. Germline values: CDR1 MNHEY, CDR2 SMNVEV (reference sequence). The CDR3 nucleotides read TGTGCCAGCAGGGCGCTAGCGGGGGGCGTCAAAAACATTCAGTACTTC. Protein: CASRALAGGVKNIQYF.

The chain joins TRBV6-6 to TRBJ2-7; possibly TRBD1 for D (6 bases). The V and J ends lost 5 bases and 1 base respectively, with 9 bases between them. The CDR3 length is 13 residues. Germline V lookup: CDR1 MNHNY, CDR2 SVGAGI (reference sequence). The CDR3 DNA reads TGTGCCAGCAGTACCGGACAGTCCTACGAGCAGTACTTC. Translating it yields CASSTGQSYEQYF.

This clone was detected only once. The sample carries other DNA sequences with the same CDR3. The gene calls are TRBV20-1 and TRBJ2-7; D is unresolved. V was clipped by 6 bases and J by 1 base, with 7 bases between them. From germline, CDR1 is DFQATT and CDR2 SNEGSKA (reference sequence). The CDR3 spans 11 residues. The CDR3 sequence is CSATGSYEQYF. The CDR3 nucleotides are TGCAGTGCAACCGGGTCCTACGAGCAGTACTTC.

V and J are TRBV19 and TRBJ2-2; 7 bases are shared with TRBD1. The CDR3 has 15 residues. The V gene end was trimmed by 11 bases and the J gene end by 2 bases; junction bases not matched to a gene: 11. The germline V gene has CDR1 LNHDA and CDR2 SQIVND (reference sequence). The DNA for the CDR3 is TGTGCCGCTCGATTCGGGACAGTTAACACCGGGGAGCTGTTTTTT. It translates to CAARFGTVNTGELFF.

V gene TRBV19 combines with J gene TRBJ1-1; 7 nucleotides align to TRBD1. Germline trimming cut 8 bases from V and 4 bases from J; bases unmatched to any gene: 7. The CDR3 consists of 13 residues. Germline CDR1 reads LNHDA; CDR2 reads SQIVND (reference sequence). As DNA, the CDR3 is TGTGCCAGTCTTAACAGGGGTGGCACTGAAGCTTTCTTT. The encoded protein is CASLNRGGTEAFF.

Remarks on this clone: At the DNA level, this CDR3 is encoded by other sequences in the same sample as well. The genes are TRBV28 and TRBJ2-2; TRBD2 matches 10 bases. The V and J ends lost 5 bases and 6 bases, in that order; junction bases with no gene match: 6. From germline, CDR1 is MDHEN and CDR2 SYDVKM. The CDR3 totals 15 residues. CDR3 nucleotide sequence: TGTGCCAGCAGTCCCAGCGGGGGGGCCTCCGGGGAGCTGTTTTTT. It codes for CASSPSGGASGELFF.

CDR3 residues: CASSLALRGTNEQFF. CDR3 in DNA: TGTGCCAGCAGCTTAGCACTGCGGGGAACCAATGAGCAGTTCTTC. The chain joins TRBV11-2 to TRBJ2-1; TRBD2 is a possible D gene (6 bases). Germline loops: CDR1 SGHAT, CDR2 FQNNGV. With 1 base removed from V and 6 bases from J, the gap between germline ends came to 13 bases. The length of the CDR3 is 15 residues.

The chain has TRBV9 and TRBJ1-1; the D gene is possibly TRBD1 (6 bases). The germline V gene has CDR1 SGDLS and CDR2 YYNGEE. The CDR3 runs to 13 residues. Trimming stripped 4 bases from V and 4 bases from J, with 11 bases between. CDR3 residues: CASSLTGFTEAFF. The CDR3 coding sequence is TGTGCCAGCAGCTTAACAGGGTTCACTGAAGCTTTCTTT.

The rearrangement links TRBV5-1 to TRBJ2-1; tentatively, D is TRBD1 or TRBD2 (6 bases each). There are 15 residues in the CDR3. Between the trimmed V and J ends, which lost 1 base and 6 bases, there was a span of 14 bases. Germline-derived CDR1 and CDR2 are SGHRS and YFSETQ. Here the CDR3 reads CASSLNGGGGNEQFF. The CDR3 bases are TGCGCCAGCAGCTTGAATGGAGGGGGAGGCAATGAGCAGTTCTTC.

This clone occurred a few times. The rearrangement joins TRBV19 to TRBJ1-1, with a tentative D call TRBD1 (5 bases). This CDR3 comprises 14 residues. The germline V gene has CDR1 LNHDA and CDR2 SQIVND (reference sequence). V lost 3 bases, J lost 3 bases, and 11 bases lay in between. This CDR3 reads CASSMGGGDTEAFF. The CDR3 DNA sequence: TGTGCCAGTAGTATGGGAGGAGGGGACACTGAAGCTTTCTTT. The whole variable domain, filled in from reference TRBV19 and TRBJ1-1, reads DGGITQSPKYLFRKEGQNVTLSCEQNLNHDAMYWYRQDPGQGLRLIYYSQIVNDFQKGDIAEGYSVSREKKESFPLTVTSAQKNPTAFYLCASSMGGGDTEAFFGQGTRLTVV.

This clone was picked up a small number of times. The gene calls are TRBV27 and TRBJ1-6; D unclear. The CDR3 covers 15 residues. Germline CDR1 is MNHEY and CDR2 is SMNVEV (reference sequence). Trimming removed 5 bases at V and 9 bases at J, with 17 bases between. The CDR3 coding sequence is TGTGCCAGCAGTCGAAGCTCTGGGTTTTCTTCACCCCTCCACTTT. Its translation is CASSRSSGFSSPLHF.

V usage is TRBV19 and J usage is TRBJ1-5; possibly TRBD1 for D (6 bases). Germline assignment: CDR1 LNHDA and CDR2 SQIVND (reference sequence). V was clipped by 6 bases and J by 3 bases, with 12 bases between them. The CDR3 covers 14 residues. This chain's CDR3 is CASSKRDTNQPQHF. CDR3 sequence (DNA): TGTGCCAGTAGCAAACGGGACACCAATCAGCCCCAGCATTTT.

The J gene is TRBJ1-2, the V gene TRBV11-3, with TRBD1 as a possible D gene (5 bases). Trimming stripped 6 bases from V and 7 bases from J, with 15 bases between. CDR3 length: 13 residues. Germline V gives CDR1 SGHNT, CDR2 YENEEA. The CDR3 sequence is CASRPPGNSGYTF. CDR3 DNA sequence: TGTGCCAGCAGACCTCCAGGGAATTCTGGCTACACCTTC.

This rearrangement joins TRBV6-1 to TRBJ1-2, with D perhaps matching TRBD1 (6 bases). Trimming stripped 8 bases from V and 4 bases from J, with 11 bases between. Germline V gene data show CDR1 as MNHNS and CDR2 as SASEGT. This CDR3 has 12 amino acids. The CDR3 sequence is CASGGRGYGYTF. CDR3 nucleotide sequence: TGTGCCAGCGGAGGCAGGGGCTATGGCTACACCTTC.

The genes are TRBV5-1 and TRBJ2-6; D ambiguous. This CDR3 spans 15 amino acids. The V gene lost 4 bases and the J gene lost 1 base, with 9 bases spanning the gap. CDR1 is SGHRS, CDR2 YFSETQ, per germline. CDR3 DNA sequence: TGCGCCAGCAGCCCTCCCGGGTCTGGGGCCAACGTCCTGACTTTC. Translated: CASSPPGSGANVLTF.

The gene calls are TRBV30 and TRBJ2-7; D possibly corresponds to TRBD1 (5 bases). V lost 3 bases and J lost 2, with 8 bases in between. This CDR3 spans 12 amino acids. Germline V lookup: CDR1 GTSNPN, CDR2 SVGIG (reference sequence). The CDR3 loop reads CAWRGLAYEQYF. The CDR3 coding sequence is TGTGCCTGGAGGGGGCTTGCCTACGAGCAGTACTTC.